The 27 T cell receptor beta chains below all came from one sample that was sequenced in a study of CD8 T cells in ankylosing spondylitis. No antigen is known for these receptors. TCRdb processed the 5' RACE reads anew with MiXCR; each CDR3 protein has one entry. The data contain about 440,000 distinct CDR3 sequences, under 20% of them singletons. Findings of the study overall: What appeared characteristic of ankylosing spondylitis blood was a TCR beta motif of seven to nine highly homologous variants.

Sequencing was performed on blood, either unsorted or a sorted T cell fraction (not recorded which). These receptors all come from a male donor with ankylosing spondylitis.

In its sample, this clonotype was seen a few times. J is TRBJ2-5 and V is TRBV7-9; perhaps TRBD2 as D (6 bases). V was cut by 4 bases and J by 3 bases, with 12 bases left in between. The CDR3 totals 14 residues. CDR1 is SEHNR and CDR2 is FQNEAQ in the germline V gene (reference sequence). CDR3 nucleotide sequence: TGTGCCAGCAGCTGGGGACTCCTAAAAGAGACCCAGTACTTC. Encoded protein: CASSWGLLKETQYF.

V usage is TRBV18 and J usage is TRBJ2-7; the match to TRBD2 covers 11 bases. The germline V gene encodes CDR1 KGHSH and CDR2 LQKENI. The CDR3 is 16 residues long. V was pared by 6 bases and J by 1 base, with 8 bases of the junction left unmatched. The CDR3 protein is CASSRTSGSNSYEQYF. The CDR3 DNA reads as TGTGCCAGCTCTCGAACTAGCGGGAGTAATTCCTACGAGCAGTACTTC.

The genes are TRBV12-3 or TRBV12-4 and TRBJ2-5, with D uncertain. The CDR3 runs 13 residues. Trimming stripped 6 bases from V and 3 bases from J, with 11 bases between. The CDR3 DNA reads TGTGCCAGCAGGACCGGGCAGAAAGAGACCCAGTACTTC. As protein: CASRTGQKETQYF.

The chain links TRBV6-1 to TRBJ1-5, with TRBD1 matching 7 bases. Per the germline V gene, CDR1 is MNHNS and CDR2 is SASEGT. V dropped 8 bases and J dropped 7; count of bases not matched to a gene: 5. This CDR3 region has 12 residues. This CDR3 is CASRQGFQPQHF. CDR3 sequence (DNA): TGTGCCAGCCGACAGGGATTCCAGCCCCAGCATTTT.

This clonotype has only a few counts. The J gene is TRBJ1-2, the V gene TRBV9, with D uncertain. This CDR3 spans 15 amino acids. The V gene's germline CDR1 is SGDLS and CDR2 YYNGEE. The ends were cut back, 0 bases at V and 0 bases at J, with 9 bases in the middle. Here the CDR3 reads CASSVESYANYGYTF. The CDR3 DNA reads TGTGCCAGCAGCGTAGAGTCCTACGCTAACTATGGCTACACCTTC.

The table lists this clonotype with a few counts. The chain employs TRBV6-6 and TRBJ2-2; perhaps TRBD1 as D (6 bases). The CDR3 spans 13 residues. V shed 4 bases and J shed 8 bases, with 11 bases lying between them. The germline V gene encodes CDR1 MNHNY and CDR2 SVGAGI (reference sequence). CDR3 region: CASSWDKTGELFF. The CDR3 bases are TGTGCCAGCAGTTGGGACAAAACTGGGGAGCTGTTTTTT.

The rearrangement uses TRBV4-2 and TRBJ2-3; 7 nucleotides align to TRBD2. The CDR3 has 15 residues. Unmatched junction bases numbered 6, after V lost 4 bases and J lost 2 bases. CDR1 and CDR2 from the germline V gene are LGHNA and YNFKEQ. The CDR3 bases are TGTGCCAGCAGCCCTACTAGCGCCTCCACAGATACGCAGTATTTT. Translation: CASSPTSASTDTQYF.

The genes are TRBV6-1 and TRBJ2-7, with 12 bases aligning to TRBD2. The CDR3 covers 15 residues. The germline V gene has CDR1 MNHNS and CDR2 SASEGT. The V gene end was trimmed by 5 bases and the J gene end by 7 bases; junction bases not matched to a gene: 9. CDR3 region: CASSQTSGGRLEQYF. The CDR3 region has the DNA TGTGCCAGCAGTCAGACTAGCGGGGGTCGTTTAGAGCAGTACTTC.

This chain links TRBV19 with TRBJ2-3; D unresolved. The germline V gene has CDR1 LNHDA and CDR2 SQIVND (reference sequence). The CDR3 spans 15 residues. The ends were cut back, 1 base at V and 0 bases at J, with 8 bases in the middle. CDR3 residues: CASSIATVSTDTQYF. As DNA, the CDR3 is TGTGCCAGTAGTATAGCGACGGTGAGCACAGATACGCAGTATTTT.

In DNA form, the CDR3 reads TGTGCCAGCAGCCCCAGTGAGCGGGGCACCTACAATGAGCAGTTCTTC. The encoded protein is CASSPSERGTYNEQFF. This chain uses TRBV4-2 with TRBJ2-1; 7 positions match TRBD2. The CDR3 is 16 amino acids. V was pared by 4 bases and J by 2 bases, with 8 bases of the junction left unmatched. CDR1 is LGHNA, CDR2 YNFKEQ, per germline.

In this sample, this clonotype turned up a few times. The genes are TRBV6-5 and TRBJ2-1; the D gene is possibly TRBD2 (6 bases). The CDR3 is 16 amino acids. Per germline, CDR1 MNHEY and CDR2 SVGAGI. The V and J ends lost 1 base and 1 base respectively, with 11 bases between them. The CDR3 DNA reads as TGTGCCAGCAGTTACTTCGGGGGACCGTCCTACAATGAGCAGTTCTTC. This translates into CASSYFGGPSYNEQFF.

J is TRBJ2-3 and V is TRBV28; TRBD2 agrees at 9 bases. V lost 2 bases to trimming and J lost 3 bases; unmatched junction nucleotides: 6. The CDR3 length is 16 residues. CDR1 MDHEN and CDR2 SYDVKM come from the germline V gene. The CDR3, as DNA: TGTGCCAGCAGTTTACGGGGACTAGCAGCTACAGATACGCAGTATTTT. The encoded protein is CASSLRGLAATDTQYF.

This clonotype has more than one count but fewer than ten. The V gene is TRBV20-1, the J gene TRBJ2-1, with 13 positions matching TRBD2. The germline V gene has CDR1 DFQATT and CDR2 SNEGSKA (reference sequence). V lost 6 bases, J lost 0 bases, and 8 bases stayed unmatched. The CDR3 spans 17 residues. The DNA for the CDR3 is TGCAGTGCCCAGACTAGCGGGAGGACCAGCTCCTACAATGAGCAGTTCTTC. Amino acids: CSAQTSGRTSSYNEQFF.

The chain joins TRBV7-2 to TRBJ2-3; a weak D match, TRBD2 (7 bases). The CDR3 is 15 residues long. The V end was cut by 4 bases, the J end by 4 bases, with 15 bases between. The V gene's germline CDR1 is SGHTA and CDR2 FQGNSA. The CDR3 is CASSSEGGGADTQYF. The CDR3 DNA reads as TGTGCCAGCAGCTCCGAGGGGGGGGGTGCAGATACGCAGTATTTT.

This clonotype was counted between two and nine times. The chain carries TRBV7-9 and TRBJ1-2, with no clear D. The CDR3 spans 13 residues. The germline gives CDR1 SEHNR, CDR2 FQNEAQ (reference sequence). Trimming stripped 5 bases from V and 10 bases from J, with 17 bases between. CDR3 sequence reads: CASSPDARIDYTF. The CDR3 DNA reads TGTGCCAGCAGCCCGGACGCCCGGATTGACTACACCTTC. Complete variable domain (other parts from reference TRBV7-9 and TRBJ1-2): DTGVSQNPRHKITKRGQNVTFRCDPISEHNRLYWYRQTLGQGPEFLTYFQNEAQLEKSRLLSDRFSAERPKGSFSTLEIQRTEQGDSAMYLCASSPDARIDYTFGSGTRLTVV.

V usage is TRBV15 and J usage is TRBJ2-7; maybe TRBD2 (5 bases). Germline-derived CDR1 and CDR2 are LNHNV and YYDKDF (reference sequence). CDR3 length: 15 residues. Trimming shortened V by 0 bases and J by 0 bases, and 9 bases separated the two germline ends. The CDR3 bases are TGTGCCACCAGCAGAGATTTTGGACTCTCCTACGAGCAGTACTTC. This gives the protein CATSRDFGLSYEQYF.

This clonotype was counted a few times. The chain joins TRBV5-1 to TRBJ1-2; 9 bases match TRBD1. Germline loops: CDR1 SGHRS, CDR2 YFSETQ. Losses at the gene ends were 4 bases for V and 4 bases for J; bases not matched to a gene: 5. The CDR3 is 14 residues long. The DNA of the CDR3 is TGCGCCAGCAGCGGACAGGGGATGACCTATGGCTACACCTTC. This encodes CASSGQGMTYGYTF.

The genes are TRBV3-1 and TRBJ1-5, with D possibly being TRBD1 (5 bases). CDR1 and CDR2 from the germline V gene are LGHDT and YNNKEL (reference sequence). This CDR3 contains 14 residues. Trimming removed 4 bases from V and 5 bases from J, with 12 bases in between. CDR3 sequence reads: CASSPRGGHQPQHF. CDR3 in DNA: TGTGCCAGCAGCCCGAGGGGAGGGCATCAGCCCCAGCATTTT.

This chain uses TRBV4-3 with TRBJ1-3; tentatively, D is TRBD1 (5 bases). V gave up 2 bases and J gave up 0 bases, with 11 bases separating them. The germline CDR1 and CDR2 sequences are LGHNA and YSLEER. The CDR3 has 16 amino acids. The CDR3 DNA follows: TGCGCCAGCAGCCAATACCCGGACACCTCTGGAAACACCATATATTTT. Translation: CASSQYPDTSGNTIYF.

This chain joins TRBV21-1 and TRBJ2-7. TRBV21-1 constitutes a pseudogene. CDR3 size: 15 residues. This CDR3 reads CASSKDDGSSYEQYF. CDR3 sequence (DNA): TGTGCCAGCAGCAAAGACGACGGAAGCTCCTACGAGCAGTACTTC.

In DNA form, the CDR3 reads TGTGCCAGCAAAGGCTACCAGGGGGACTACGAGCAGTACTTC. Protein: CASKGYQGDYEQYF. The chain joins TRBV12-3 or TRBV12-4 to TRBJ2-7; 7 bases match TRBD1. After removal of 7 bases from V and 3 bases from J, the junction contained 9 bases not matched to a gene. CDR3 length: 14 residues.

This clonotype was detected many times. The chain uses TRBV20-1 and TRBJ2-1; TRBD1 might be the D (6 bases). Trimming cost V 3 bases and J 7 bases, with 13 bases left between them. This CDR3 spans 13 amino acids. From germline, CDR1 is DFQATT and CDR2 SNEGSKA (reference sequence). The CDR3, as DNA: TGCAGTGCTAGGTCAGGGGCTAGTAATGAGCAGTTCTTC. Translating gives CSARSGASNEQFF.

The chain uses TRBV20-1 and TRBJ1-1; D call uncertain. V shed 1 base and J shed 4 bases, with 10 bases lying between them. Germline CDR1 is DFQATT and CDR2 is SNEGSKA (reference sequence). The CDR3 covers 13 residues. Here the CDR3 reads CSARGMPSTEAFF. The CDR3 region has the DNA TGCAGTGCTAGAGGGATGCCGAGCACTGAAGCTTTCTTT.

Note on this clonotype: This sequence may be a read error, since a much larger clone differs from it by one base. V gene TRBV5-5 combines with J gene TRBJ2-5; TRBD2 matches at 10 bases. CDR1 SGHKS and CDR2 YYEKEE come from the germline V gene (reference sequence). CDR3 size: 14 residues. CDR3 protein: CASTLLAGEETQYF. CDR3 bases: TGTGCCAGCACCTTGCTAGCGGGGGAAGAGACCCAGTACTTC.

In this sample, this clonotype turned up a few times. The V call is TRBV20-1, the J call TRBJ2-1; perhaps TRBD2 as D (5 bases). V dropped 7 bases and J dropped 0 bases, with 13 bases sitting between them. CDR3 size: 14 residues. Looked up from germline, CDR1 is DFQATT and CDR2 is SNEGSKA (reference sequence). CDR3 bases: TGCAGTGTTCAAGACTACAGCTCCTACAATGAGCAGTTCTTC. Translation: CSVQDYSSYNEQFF.

The genes are TRBV7-9 and TRBJ2-3, with 8 nucleotides matching TRBD2. With V trimmed by 4 bases and J by 3 bases, 12 bases remained unmatched. In germline, CDR1 is SEHNR, CDR2 FQNEAQ (reference sequence). The CDR3 contains 17 residues. For the CDR3, the DNA is TGTGCCAGCAGCTCCAACAGCGGGGGCTCTTGGACAGATACGCAGTATTTT. Translation gives CASSSNSGGSWTDTQYF.

This clonotype came up a few times. The chain combines TRBV5-8 with TRBJ2-3, with 8 bases matching TRBD2. From germline, CDR1 is SGHTS and CDR2 YDEGEE. V gave up 1 base and J gave up 1 base; unmatched junction bases: 2. This CDR3 is 15 amino acids long. Written as DNA, the CDR3 is TGTGCCAGCAGCTTGTACGGGGGGGGCACAGATACGCAGTATTTT. The encoded protein is CASSLYGGGTDTQYF.